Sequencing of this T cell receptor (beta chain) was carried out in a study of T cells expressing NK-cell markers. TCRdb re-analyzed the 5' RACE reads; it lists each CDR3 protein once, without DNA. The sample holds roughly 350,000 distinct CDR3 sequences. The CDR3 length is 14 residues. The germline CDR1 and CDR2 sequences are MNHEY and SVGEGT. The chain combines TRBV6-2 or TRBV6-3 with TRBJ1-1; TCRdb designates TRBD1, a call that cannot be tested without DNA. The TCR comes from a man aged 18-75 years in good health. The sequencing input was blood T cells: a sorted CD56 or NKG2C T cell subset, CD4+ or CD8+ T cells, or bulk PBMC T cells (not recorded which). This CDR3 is CASSSTGVMTEAFF.